These 3 T cell receptor beta chains were all obtained from the same sample, sequenced in a study of blood T cell repertoires in COVID-19. TCRdb's table, derived via immunoSEQ multiplex PCR, lists solely in-frame clones and lacks some. The sample has 160,000 or so clones, roughly nine tenths seen once. Sequencing used peripheral blood. These receptors came from a woman aged 70-85 years with acute or convalescent COVID-19.

The rearrangement links TRBV18 to TRBJ1-1; D uncertain. This CDR3 is 14 amino acids long. Germline loops: CDR1 KGHSH, CDR2 LQKENI. Trimming took 1 base from V and 2 from J, leaving 8 bases between them. CDR3 sequence: CASSPLRLNTEAFF. The CDR3 bases are TGTGCCAGCTCACCACTCCGTTTAAACACTGAAGCTTTCTTT.

V is TRBV4-3 and J is TRBJ2-3; 13 nucleotides agree with TRBD2. The length of the CDR3 is 22 residues. J gave up 2 bases and V 3 bases, and 20 bases lay outside the gene matches. Looked up from germline, CDR1 is LGHNA and CDR2 is YSLEER. CDR3 residues: CASSHWTGEGLAGVRTTDTQYF. DNA for the CDR3: TGCGCCAGCAGCCATTGGACAGGGGAAGGACTAGCGGGAGTTAGAACCACAGATACGCAGTATTTT.

This rearrangement joins TRBV7-6 to TRBJ2-7, with TRBD1 matching 7 bases. J lost 0 bases, V lost 5 bases, and 10 bases had no gene match. Germline loops: CDR1 SGHVS, CDR2 FNYEAQ. CDR3 length equals 16 residues. The CDR3 region is CASSPRQGRRSYEQYF. The CDR3 DNA follows: TGTGCCAGCAGCCCAAGACAGGGAAGGCGCTCCTACGAGCAGTACTTC.